The rows below give T cell receptor beta chains drawn from one sample of a study of T cell repertoires in cytomegalovirus infection. For these TCRs, the target antigens are not known. TCRdb reprocessed the reads via MiXCR and lists one record per CDR3 protein. Found here are 200,000 to 250,000 distinct CDR3 sequences, roughly two fifths of them singletons; the top ten hold 59%. Sequencing was performed on CD8+ T cells from cultured PBMCs, taken from culture after CMV antigen stimulation. The origin of the receptors is a human donor in good health (CMV status not recorded). Some clones in this sample may be carry-over from other donors' samples. Both conserved end residues are part of each CDR3. A D gene is named only where the DNA matches it firmly. Size is stated for part of the rows, as once, few or many counts, or as a class when the clone is expanded.

clone size: NA
J gene: TRBJ2-7
D gene: TRBD2
V gene: TRBV7-3
CDR3 protein: CASSLAGENNEQYF
CDR3 DNA: TGTGCCAGCAGCCTAGCGGGAGAGAATAACGAGCAGTACTTC

clone size: NA
J gene: TRBJ2-2
D gene: NA
V gene: TRBV28
CDR3 protein: CASTAGPRANTGELFF
CDR3 DNA: TGTGCCAGCACCGCCGGACCCAGGGCGAACACCGGGGAGCTGTTTTTT

clone size: few
J gene: TRBJ2-5
D gene: NA
V gene: TRBV6-6
CDR3 protein: CASSLTLSKETQYF
CDR3 DNA: TGTGCCAGCAGCCTTACTCTGAGTAAAGAGACCCAGTACTTC

clone size: NA
J gene: TRBJ1-3
D gene: TRBD1
V gene: TRBV20-1
CDR3 protein: CSAPPFETGGLGNTIYF
CDR3 DNA: TGCAGTGCTCCCCCTTTTGAGACAGGGGGCCTCGGAAACACCATATATTTT

clone size: many
J gene: TRBJ1-1
D gene: NA
V gene: TRBV5-1
CDR3 protein: CASSSGSLGTEAFF
CDR3 DNA: TGCGCCAGCAGCTCGGGGTCTCTGGGCACTGAAGCTTTCTTT

clone size: NA
J gene: TRBJ1-5
D gene: NA
V gene: TRBV19
CDR3 protein: CASSNREGNQPQHF
CDR3 DNA: TGTGCCAGTAGTAACAGGGAGGGCAATCAGCCCCAGCATTTT

clone size: NA
J gene: TRBJ1-2
D gene: NA
V gene: TRBV4-2
CDR3 protein: CASSQDEAAYYGYTF
CDR3 DNA: TGTGCCAGCAGCCAAGATGAAGCAGCCTACTATGGCTACACCTTC

clone size: NA
J gene: TRBJ2-1
D gene: NA
V gene: TRBV4-2
CDR3 protein: CASSQVTGPDEQFF
CDR3 DNA: TGTGCCAGCAGCCAAGTTACGGGACCGGATGAGCAGTTCTTC

clone size: few
J gene: TRBJ2-1
D gene: TRBD2
V gene: TRBV4-2
CDR3 protein: CASSHLAGGIEQFF
CDR3 DNA: TGTGCCAGCAGCCATCTAGCGGGAGGAATTGAGCAGTTCTTC

clone size: few
J gene: TRBJ1-5
D gene: TRBD1
V gene: TRBV15
CDR3 protein: CATSRVDRGHQPQHF
CDR3 DNA: TGTGCCACCAGCAGAGTGGACAGGGGCCATCAGCCCCAGCATTTT

clone size: few
J gene: TRBJ2-1
D gene: NA
V gene: TRBV2
CDR3 protein: CASSERHLAYNEQFF
CDR3 DNA: TGTGCCAGCAGTGAAAGACACCTAGCCTACAATGAGCAGTTCTTC

clone size: NA
J gene: TRBJ2-7
D gene: TRBD1
V gene: TRBV23-1
CDR3 protein: CASSQIIGTEGSYEQYF
CDR3 DNA: TGCGCCAGCAGTCAAATAATAGGGACAGAAGGTTCCTACGAGCAGTACTTC

clone size: NA
J gene: TRBJ2-1
D gene: TRBD2
V gene: TRBV5-4
CDR3 protein: CASSPDLAGDGNEQFF
CDR3 DNA: TGTGCCAGCAGCCCCGATCTAGCGGGGGACGGGAATGAGCAGTTCTTC

clone size: few
J gene: TRBJ2-7
D gene: NA
V gene: TRBV7-2
CDR3 protein: CASSFNLYEQYF
CDR3 DNA: TGTGCCAGCAGCTTTAATCTGTACGAGCAGTACTTC